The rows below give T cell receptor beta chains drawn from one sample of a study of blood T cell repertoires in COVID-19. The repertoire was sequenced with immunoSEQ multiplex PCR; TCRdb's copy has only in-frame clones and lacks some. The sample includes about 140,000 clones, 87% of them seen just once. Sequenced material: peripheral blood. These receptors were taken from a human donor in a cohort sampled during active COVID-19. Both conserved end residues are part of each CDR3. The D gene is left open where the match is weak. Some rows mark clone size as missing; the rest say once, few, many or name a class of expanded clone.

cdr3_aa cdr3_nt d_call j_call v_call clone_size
CASSLTGGGAETQYF TGTGCCAGCAGCTTAACGGGCGGGGGGGCGGAGACCCAGTACTTC TRBD2 TRBJ2-5 TRBV5-4 .
CASSPRSGLAGASRRDTQYF TGTGCCAGCAGTCCTCGTTCGGGACTAGCGGGGGCCTCGAGAAGGGATACGCAGTATTTT TRBD2 TRBJ2-3 TRBV27 .
CASSYNPRVALHQETQYF TGTGCCAGCAGCTATAACCCCCGGGTAGCGCTTCATCAAGAGACCCAGTACTTC . TRBJ2-5 TRBV7-8 .
CASSVTGDPAYEQYF TGCGCCAGCAGCGTGACGGGAGACCCAGCCTACGAGCAGTACTTC . TRBJ2-7 TRBV5-1 .
CSVEDRVGASGANVLTF TGCAGCGTTGAAGACAGGGTAGGAGCCTCTGGGGCCAACGTCCTGACTTTC . TRBJ2-6 TRBV29-1 .
CARGQGSNAEAFF TGCGCCAGGGGACAGGGATCCAACGCTGAAGCTTTCTTT TRBD1 TRBJ1-1 TRBV5-1 .
CASVLMDSLNTEAFF TGTGCTAGTGTTCTTATGGACAGCCTGAACACTGAAGCTTTCTTT . TRBJ1-1 TRBV12-5 .
CASSSGTVNQPQHF TGTGCCAGCAGCTCGGGGACAGTCAATCAGCCCCAGCATTTT TRBD1 TRBJ1-5 TRBV7-8 .
CASSKTLAGVGYEQYF TGTGCCAGCAGCAAAACGTTAGCGGGAGTCGGATACGAGCAGTACTTC . TRBJ2-7 TRBV21-1 .
CASSRSTGDAYEQYF TGTGCCAGCAGCCGATCGACAGGCGATGCCTACGAGCAGTACTTC . TRBJ2-7 TRBV6-5 once
CASSLPGAGNTIYF TGTGCCAGCAGCTTACCCGGGGCTGGAAACACCATATATTTT . TRBJ1-3 TRBV11-3 .
CASSPGTGGSSYNEQFF TGTGCCAGCTCACCCGGGACAGGGGGGAGCTCCTACAATGAGCAGTTCTTC TRBD1 TRBJ2-1 TRBV18 few
CASFRGAGANVLTF TGTGCCTCATTCAGGGGCGCTGGGGCCAACGTCCTGACTTTC . TRBJ2-6 TRBV30 .
CASRGGLAGVNEQYF TGTGCCAGCAGGGGGGGACTAGCGGGAGTCAACGAGCAGTACTTC TRBD2 TRBJ2-7 TRBV2 .
CASSLLAGTTEKLFF TGTGCCAGCAGCTTATTGGCTGGGACTACGGAAAAACTGTTTTTT . TRBJ1-4 TRBV7-6 .
CASSIVQDNQPQHF TGTGCCAGTAGTATAGTTCAGGACAATCAGCCCCAGCATTTT . TRBJ1-5 TRBV19 .
CASTGQETQYF TGTGCCAGCACGGGGCAAGAGACCCAGTACTTC . TRBJ2-5 TRBV7-2 once
CAISEGPREQYF TGTGCCATCAGTGAGGGGCCTCGCGAGCAGTACTTC . TRBJ2-7 TRBV10-3 .
CAWSLAGGPYEQYF TGTGCCTGGAGTCTGGCGGGGGGGCCTTACGAGCAGTACTTC TRBD2 TRBJ2-7 TRBV30 .
CASSLGESDYEQYF TGTGCCAGCAGCTTGGGAGAGAGTGACTACGAGCAGTACTTC . TRBJ2-7 TRBV5-6 few
CASSLSGGSYGYTF TGTGCCAGCAGCCTATCAGGGGGATCCTATGGCTACACCTTC TRBD1 TRBJ1-2 TRBV6-5 .
CASSTTGGAETQYF TGTGCCAGCTCAACCACAGGGGGCGCGGAGACCCAGTACTTC TRBD1 TRBJ2-5 TRBV18 .
CASSSTGNGEKLFF TGTGCCAGCAGTTCAACAGGGAACGGGGAAAAACTGTTTTTT . TRBJ1-4 TRBV2 .
CASTLGGQPQHF TGTGCCAGTACCCTCGGGGGGCAGCCCCAGCATTTT . TRBJ1-5 TRBV19 few
CASSLAGTGGDQPQHF TGCGCCAGCAGCTTGGCCGGAACAGGGGGCGATCAGCCCCAGCATTTT TRBD1 TRBJ1-5 TRBV5-1 .
CASTPEGHNYGYTF TGTGCCAGCACCCCAGAGGGACACAACTATGGCTACACCTTC . TRBJ1-2 TRBV7-9 .
CASSIAANSMYSYEQYF TGTGCCAGTAGTATTGCGGCCAACTCTATGTATTCCTACGAGCAGTACTTC . TRBJ2-7 TRBV19 once
CASSGTGYEGDIQYF TGTGCCAGCAGTGGGACAGGGTACGAGGGGGACATTCAGTACTTC TRBD1 TRBJ2-4 TRBV2 .
CASSEVGVADEQYF TGTGCCAGCAGTGAGGTAGGAGTAGCGGACGAGCAGTACTTC . TRBJ2-7 TRBV6-4 .
CAYSTTGTGVGYTF TGTGCCTATTCCACCACCGGGACAGGGGTCGGCTACACCTTC TRBD1 TRBJ1-2 TRBV30 .
CASSVTAFYGYTF TGTGCCAGCAGTGTAACAGCTTTCTATGGCTACACCTTC . TRBJ1-2 TRBV28 .
CASSLSASQRAGEKLFF TGTGCCAGCAGCTTATCAGCATCTCAGCGCGCGGGGGAAAAACTGTTTTTT . TRBJ1-4 TRBV7-2 .
CASSAGPSDYGYTF TGTGCCAGCAGTGCAGGGCCCTCTGACTATGGCTACACCTTC . TRBJ1-2 TRBV2 .
CASSEYGAGGQGEQFF TGTGCCAGCAGTGAATACGGAGCGGGAGGGCAGGGTGAGCAGTTCTTC TRBD2 TRBJ2-1 TRBV25-1 .
CASSTDRGHEQYF TGTGCCAGTAGTACCGACAGGGGCCACGAGCAGTACTTC TRBD1 TRBJ2-7 TRBV19 once
CSASSAGRSYEQYF TGCAGTGCTAGTTCGGCGGGAAGGTCCTACGAGCAGTACTTC . TRBJ2-7 TRBV20-1 .